A single sample gave rise to the 7 T cell receptor beta chains below, sequenced in a study of blood T cell repertoires in COVID-19. Assay: immunoSEQ multiplex PCR; the TCRdb copy retains only in-frame clones and omits some. Of around 400,000 clones detected, around 87% appear once; the ten largest clones hold 10%. Sequencing input: peripheral blood. These receptors originate from a woman younger than 45 with COVID-19, enrolled during active disease.

This chain's CDR3 is CASSAGTSYEQYF. The CDR3, as DNA: TGTGCCAGCAGCGCCGGGACTAGCTACGAGCAGTACTTC. The chain joins TRBV7-6 to TRBJ2-7; the match to TRBD2 covers 8 bases. The V and J ends lost 5 bases and 3 bases, in that order; junction bases with no gene match: 3. This CDR3 has 13 amino acids. Germline V CDR1 and CDR2: SGHVS, FNYEAQ.

V gene TRBV14 combines with J gene TRBJ2-7, with D unresolved. Germline CDR1 and CDR2: SGHDN and FVKESK. The CDR3 runs to 11 residues. Trimming cost V 5 bases and J 7 bases, with 9 bases left between them. In DNA, the CDR3 is TGTGCCAGCAGCTCTCTGAGAGAGCAGTACTTC. It is translated as CASSSLREQYF.

J is TRBJ2-3 and V is TRBV28, with TRBD1 identical over 9 bases. Germline V gene sequence: CDR1 MDHEN, CDR2 SYDVKM. The V segment lost 4 bases and the J segment 2 bases; nucleotides outside the gene matches: 13. The CDR3 is 18 amino acids. DNA for the CDR3: TGTGCCAGCAGTTCCCCAACCACTACAGGGGGCACCACAGATACGCAGTATTTT. This gives the protein CASSSPTTTGGTTDTQYF.

This clone showed up just once. The V and J genes are TRBV19 and TRBJ2-5; D perhaps matches TRBD2 (5 bases). From germline, CDR1 is LNHDA and CDR2 SQIVND (reference sequence). This CDR3 has 15 amino acids. Deletions cut 1 base from V and 5 bases from J, with 14 bases between. The CDR3: CASSIVPGGRETQYF. CDR3 sequence (DNA): TGTGCCAGTAGTATAGTTCCGGGCGGGCGGGAGACCCAGTACTTC.

The chain joins TRBV19 to TRBJ1-2; 9 nucleotides agree with TRBD1. V dropped 5 bases and J dropped 10; count of bases not matched to a gene: 11. The CDR3 is 14 residues long. CDR1 LNHDA and CDR2 SQIVND come from the germline V gene (reference sequence). CDR3 loop: CASSADRDRAIYTF. The DNA for the CDR3 is TGTGCCAGTAGTGCCGACCGGGACAGGGCGATCTACACCTTC.

This sequence joins TRBV29-1 and TRBJ1-1; perhaps TRBD1 as D (5 bases). Deletions cut 1 base from V and 5 bases from J, with 11 bases between. Germline V gene lookup returns CDR1 SQVTM and CDR2 ANQGSEA. The CDR3 consists of 13 residues. CDR3 nucleotides: TGCAGCGTTGAAGCCTTAGGGGATACTGAAGCTTTCTTT. Protein: CSVEALGDTEAFF.

Only a few counts were recorded for this clone. The gene calls are TRBV5-1 and TRBJ1-3, with 7 bases lining up with TRBD1. CDR1 and CDR2 from the germline V gene are SGHRS and YFSETQ. This CDR3 region has 16 residues. Trimming took 0 bases from V and 9 from J; bases not matched to a gene: 12. The CDR3 DNA reads TGCGCCAGCAGCTTGGGTGACAGGGCGAGACGGTGCACCATATATTTT. Encoded protein: CASSLGDRARRCTIYF.